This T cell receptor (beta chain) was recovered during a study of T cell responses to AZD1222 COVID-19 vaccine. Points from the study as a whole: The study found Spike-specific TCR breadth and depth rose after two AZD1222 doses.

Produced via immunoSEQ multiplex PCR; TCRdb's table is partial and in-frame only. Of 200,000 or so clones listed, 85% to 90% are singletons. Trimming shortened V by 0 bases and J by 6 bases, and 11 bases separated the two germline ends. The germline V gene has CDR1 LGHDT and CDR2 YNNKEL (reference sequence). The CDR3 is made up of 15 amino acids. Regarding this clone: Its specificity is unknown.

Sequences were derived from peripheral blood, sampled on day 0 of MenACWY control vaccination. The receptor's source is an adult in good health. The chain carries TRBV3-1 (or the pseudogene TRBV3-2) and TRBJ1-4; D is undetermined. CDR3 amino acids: CASSQDNGSDEKLFF. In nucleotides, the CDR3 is TGTGCCAGCAGCCAAGATAACGGGTCGGATGAAAAACTGTTTTTT.